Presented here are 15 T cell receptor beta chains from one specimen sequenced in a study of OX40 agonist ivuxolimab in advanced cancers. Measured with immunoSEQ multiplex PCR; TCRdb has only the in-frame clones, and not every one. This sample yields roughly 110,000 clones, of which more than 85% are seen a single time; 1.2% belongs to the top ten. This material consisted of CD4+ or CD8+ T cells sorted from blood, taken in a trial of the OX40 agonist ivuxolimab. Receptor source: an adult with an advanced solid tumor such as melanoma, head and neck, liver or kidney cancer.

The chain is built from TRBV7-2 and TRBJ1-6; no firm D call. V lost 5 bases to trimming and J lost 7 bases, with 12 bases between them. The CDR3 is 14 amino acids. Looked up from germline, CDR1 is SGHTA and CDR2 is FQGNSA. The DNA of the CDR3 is TGTGCCAGCAGCCTCGTTGGGCGAAATTCACCCCTCCACTTT. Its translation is CASSLVGRNSPLHF. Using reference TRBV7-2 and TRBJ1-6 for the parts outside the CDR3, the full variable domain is GAGVSQSPSNKVTEKGKDVELRCDPISGHTALYWYRQSLGQGLEFLIYFQGNSAPDKSGLPSDRFSAERTGGSVSTLTIQRTQQEDSAVYLCASSLVGRNSPLHFGNGTRLTVT.

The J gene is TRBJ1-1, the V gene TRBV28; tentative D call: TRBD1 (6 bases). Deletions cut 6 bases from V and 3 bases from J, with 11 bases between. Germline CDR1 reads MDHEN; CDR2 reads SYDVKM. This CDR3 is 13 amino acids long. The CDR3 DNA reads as TGTGCCAGCAGCGAACAGGGTTACACTGAAGCTTTCTTT. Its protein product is CASSEQGYTEAFF.

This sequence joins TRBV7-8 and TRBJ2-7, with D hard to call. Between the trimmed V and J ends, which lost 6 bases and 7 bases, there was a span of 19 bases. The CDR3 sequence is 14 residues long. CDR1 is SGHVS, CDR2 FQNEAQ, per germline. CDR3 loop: CASSPDWTEREQYF. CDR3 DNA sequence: TGTGCCAGCAGTCCTGATTGGACCGAAAGAGAGCAGTACTTC.

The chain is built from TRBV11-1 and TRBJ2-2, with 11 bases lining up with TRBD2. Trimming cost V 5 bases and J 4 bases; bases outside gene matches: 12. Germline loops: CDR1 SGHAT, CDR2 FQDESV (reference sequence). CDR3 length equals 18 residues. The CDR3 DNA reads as TGTGCCAGCAGCCCCTTAGCGGGAGGGCCGATGGGCACCGGGGAGCTGTTTTTT. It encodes CASSPLAGGPMGTGELFF.

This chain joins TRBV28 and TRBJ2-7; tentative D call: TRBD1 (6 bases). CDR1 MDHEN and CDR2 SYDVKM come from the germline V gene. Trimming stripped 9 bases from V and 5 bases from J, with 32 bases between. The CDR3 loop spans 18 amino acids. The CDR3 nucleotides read TGTGCCAGGCCCCTCGGGCAGGGGACACCCCCCCTTACCCACGAGCAGTACTTC. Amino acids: CARPLGQGTPPLTHEQYF.

The CDR3 protein is CASSPPDRAYSNQPQHF. The CDR3 DNA follows: TGTGCCAGTAGTCCGCCGGACAGGGCATATAGCAATCAGCCCCAGCATTTT. V and J are TRBV19 and TRBJ1-5; 8 bases are shared with TRBD1. In germline, CDR1 is LNHDA, CDR2 SQIVND (reference sequence). This CDR3 is built from 17 residues. The J segment lost 0 bases and the V segment lost 5 bases, leaving 9 bases of the junction unmatched. Based on the CDR3 plus reference TRBV19 and TRBJ1-5, the full variable domain is DGGITQSPKYLFRKEGQNVTLSCEQNLNHDAMYWYRQDPGQGLRLIYYSQIVNDFQKGDIAEGYSVSREKKESFPLTVTSAQKNPTAFYLCASSPPDRAYSNQPQHFGDGTRLSIL.

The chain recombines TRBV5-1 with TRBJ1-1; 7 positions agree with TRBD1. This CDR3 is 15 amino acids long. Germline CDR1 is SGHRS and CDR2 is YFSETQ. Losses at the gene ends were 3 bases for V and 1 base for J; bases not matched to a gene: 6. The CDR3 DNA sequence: TGCGCCAGCAGCTCAGGACAGGCCGAGAACACTGAAGCTTTCTTT. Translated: CASSSGQAENTEAFF.

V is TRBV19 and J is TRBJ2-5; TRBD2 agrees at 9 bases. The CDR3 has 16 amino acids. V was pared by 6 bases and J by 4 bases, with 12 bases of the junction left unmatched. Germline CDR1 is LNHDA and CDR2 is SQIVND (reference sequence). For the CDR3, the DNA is TGTGCCAGTAGCACACTAGCGGGTCTACGTGGAGAGACCCAGTACTTC. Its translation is CASSTLAGLRGETQYF.

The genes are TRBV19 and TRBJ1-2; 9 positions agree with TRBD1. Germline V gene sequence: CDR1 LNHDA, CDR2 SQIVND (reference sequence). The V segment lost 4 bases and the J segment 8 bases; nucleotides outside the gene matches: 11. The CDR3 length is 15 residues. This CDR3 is CASSTPRDRASGYTF. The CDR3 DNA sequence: TGTGCCAGTAGTACCCCCCGGGACAGGGCGTCGGGCTACACCTTC.

The DNA of the CDR3 is TGTGCCAGCAGCGTAGGCGGACTAGCGGTTCGGGAGCAGTACTTC. Translating gives CASSVGGLAVREQYF. This chain joins TRBV9 and TRBJ2-5, with 10 positions matching TRBD2. Germline V gene sequence: CDR1 SGDLS, CDR2 YYNGEE. With 0 bases clipped from V and 11 bases from J, the junction kept 10 bases outside the gene matches. The CDR3 consists of 15 residues. Full variable domain (rest looked up from reference TRBV9 and TRBJ2-5): DSGVTQTPKHLITATGQRVTLRCSPRSGDLSVYWYQQSLDQGLQFLIQYYNGEERAKGNILERFSAQQFPDLHSELNLSSLELGDSALYFCASSVGGLAVREQYFGPGTRLLVL.

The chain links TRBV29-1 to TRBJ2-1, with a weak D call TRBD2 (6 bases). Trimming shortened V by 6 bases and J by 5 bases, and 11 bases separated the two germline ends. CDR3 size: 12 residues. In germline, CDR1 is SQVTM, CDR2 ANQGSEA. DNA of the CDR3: TGCAGCGTGGGGACTTCCCACAATGAGCAGTTCTTC. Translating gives CSVGTSHNEQFF.

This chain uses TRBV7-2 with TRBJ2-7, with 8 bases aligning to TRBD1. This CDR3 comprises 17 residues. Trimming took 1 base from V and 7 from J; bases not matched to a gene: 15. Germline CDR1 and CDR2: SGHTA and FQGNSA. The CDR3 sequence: CASSLVNVQGARGEQYF. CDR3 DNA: TGTGCCAGCAGCTTAGTTAACGTGCAGGGGGCAAGAGGTGAGCAGTACTTC.

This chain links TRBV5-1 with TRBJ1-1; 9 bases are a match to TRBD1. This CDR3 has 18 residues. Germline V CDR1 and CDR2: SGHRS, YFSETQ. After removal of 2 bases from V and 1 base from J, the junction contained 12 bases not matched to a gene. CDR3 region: CASSFFGTGSNPNTEAFF. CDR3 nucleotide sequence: TGCGCCAGCAGCTTTTTCGGGACAGGGAGCAACCCGAACACTGAAGCTTTCTTT.

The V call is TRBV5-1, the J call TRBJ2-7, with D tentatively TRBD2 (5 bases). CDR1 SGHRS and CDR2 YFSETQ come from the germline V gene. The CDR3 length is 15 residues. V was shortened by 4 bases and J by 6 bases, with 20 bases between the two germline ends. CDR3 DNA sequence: TGCGCCAGCAGCCGAAGAGGCACGGGGAATCTCGAGCAGTACTTC. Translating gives CASSRRGTGNLEQYF.

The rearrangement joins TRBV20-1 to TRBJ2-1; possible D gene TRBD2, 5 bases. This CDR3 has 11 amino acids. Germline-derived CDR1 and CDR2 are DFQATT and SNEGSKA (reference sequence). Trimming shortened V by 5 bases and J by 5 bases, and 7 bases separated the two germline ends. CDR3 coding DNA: TGCAGTGCTTACGGGAACAATGAGCAGTTCTTC. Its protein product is CSAYGNNEQFF.